This T cell receptor beta chain was observed in a study of cytomegalovirus exposure and HLA in healthy donors. Findings of the study overall: A later analysis linked a missense DCLRE1C variant to TCR beta V- and J-gene trimming. A few chains tied to CMV proved CMV antigen-specific in vitro.

The CDR3 runs 13 residues. V was cut by 0 bases and J by 4 bases, with 6 bases left in between. CDR1 LNHNV and CDR2 YYDKDF come from the germline V gene (reference sequence). The PCR had 60 Vbeta and 13 Jbeta primers. Assay used: immunoSEQ multiplex PCR; TCRdb lists only in-frame clones, some missing. The repertoire holds under 200,000 clones, with roughly 80% as singletons. As for this clone: No antigen is known for it.

All donors participated as healthy donors of bone marrow. The sequenced sample consisted of PBMCs. This chain connects TRBV15 to TRBJ1-1; the D gene is possibly TRBD1 (5 bases). This receptor was identified in a man aged 25-40 years in good health and CMV-seronegative. CDR3 sequence (DNA): TGTGCCACCAGCAGAGATAGGGGCACTGAAGCTTTCTTT. Translation: CATSRDRGTEAFF.